This T cell receptor (beta chain) was identified during a study of cytomegalovirus exposure and HLA in healthy donors. The PCR employed 60 Vbeta primers together with 13 Jbeta primers. Sequenced by immunoSEQ multiplex PCR; TCRdb stores in-frame clones only, minus some. The table lists around 150,000 clones, around 80% of them singletons. The specimen sequenced was PBMCs. The sequence derives from a man in his thirties or forties in good health and CMV-seronegative.

CDR3: CASSRGGQETQYF. For the CDR3, the DNA is TGTGCCAGCAGCAGGGGAGGGCAAGAGACCCAGTACTTC. This chain links TRBV7-9 with TRBJ2-5, with 7 bases identical to TRBD2. Germline V gene sequence: CDR1 SEHNR, CDR2 FQNEAQ (reference sequence). CDR3 length: 13 residues. V was clipped by 5 bases and J by 2 bases; unmatched bases: 2.